The clone carrying this T cell receptor (beta chain) appeared once. These data come from a study of blood T cell repertoires in COVID-19. As for the study in general: Acute and convalescent COVID-19 specimens originated in the United States, Italy and Spain. The cDNA or gDNA used as material had been derived from T cells, B-cell-depleted T cells, or PBMCs.

In the source study's methods: Using reference gene primer amplification, nucleated cell counts were estimated. Libraries were prepared by immunoSEQ multiplex PCR; TCRdb keeps only in-frame clonotypes and omits some of them. From that table come the V and J calls and clone size; the DNA was used to work out D and trimming. The table includes around 190,000 clones, 86% detected once. Germline V gene lookup returns CDR1 SGHNT and CDR2 YYREEE (reference sequence). The V end lost 1 base, the J end lost 10 bases, and 11 bases lay between the germline ends. The CDR3 runs 13 residues. Specimen: peripheral blood. The rearrangement uses TRBV5-4 and TRBJ1-4; no definite D call. This clonotype was obtained from a man in his fifties or sixties with active or convalescent COVID-19. CDR3 residues: CASSLNTPGKLFF. The CDR3 DNA reads as TGTGCCAGCAGCTTGAACACCCCTGGAAAACTGTTTTTT.